This T cell receptor beta chain was sequenced for a study of T-cell reconstitution after alpha-beta-depleted transplantation in children. Preparation of the TCRbeta library involved a method that used unique molecular identifiers. MiXCR, run by TCRdb on the PCR reads, gives a single entry per CDR3 protein. The table has roughly 200,000 distinct CDR3 sequences, 8.4% seen once. The specimen comprised PBMCs, mostly from graft donor cells, sampled 360 days after TCRalphabeta/CD19-depleted stem cell transplant. The clonotype originates from a male patient between 2 and 10 years old who had a stem cell transplant for acute myeloid leukemia, so the T cells may come from the graft donor.

The DNA for the CDR3 is TGCAGTGCAACTACTAGTCTCCAAGAGACCCAGTACTTC. Its translation: CSATTSLQETQYF. The chain employs TRBV20-1 and TRBJ2-5; D is possibly TRBD2 (5 bases). Germline assignment: CDR1 DFQATT and CDR2 SNEGSKA (reference sequence). V was shortened by 6 bases and J by 1 base, with 12 bases between the two germline ends. This CDR3 is 13 amino acids long.